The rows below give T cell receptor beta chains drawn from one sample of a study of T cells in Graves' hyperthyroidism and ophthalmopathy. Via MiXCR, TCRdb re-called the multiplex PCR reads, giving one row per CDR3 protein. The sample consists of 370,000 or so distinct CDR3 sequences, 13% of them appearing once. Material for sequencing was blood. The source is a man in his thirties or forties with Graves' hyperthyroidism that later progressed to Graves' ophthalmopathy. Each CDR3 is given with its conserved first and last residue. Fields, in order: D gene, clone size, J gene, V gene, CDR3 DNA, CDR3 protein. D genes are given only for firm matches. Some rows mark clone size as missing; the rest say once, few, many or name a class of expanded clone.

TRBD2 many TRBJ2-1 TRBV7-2 TGTGCCAGCAGCTTAGAGGGACTAGCCTCTTTCAATGAGCAGTTCTTC CASSLEGLASFNEQFF
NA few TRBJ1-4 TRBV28 TGTGCCACCGGACAGTCTAATGAAAAACTGTTTTTT CATGQSNEKLFF
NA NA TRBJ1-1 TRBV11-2 TGTGCCAGCAGCTTAGGGGCAGGCCCCACTGAAGCTTTCTTT CASSLGAGPTEAFF
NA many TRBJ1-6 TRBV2 TGTGCCAGCAGTCCGAGCAGTTCCTATAATTCACCCCTCCACTTT CASSPSSSYNSPLHF
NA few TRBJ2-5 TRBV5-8 TGTGCCAGCAGCTTGGACTTCCGGTGGCAAAAAAAAGAGACCCAGTACTTC CASSLDFRWQKKETQYF
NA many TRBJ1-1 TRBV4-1 TGTGCCAGCAGCCAGGGTTGGAACACTGAAGCTTTCTTT CASSQGWNTEAFF
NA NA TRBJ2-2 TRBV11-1 TGTGCCAGCAGCCTAGCTAGATACACCGGGGAGCTGTTTTTT CASSLARYTGELFF
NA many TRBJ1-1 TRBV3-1 TGTGCCAGCAGCCAAGCGGACGTATGGTGGACTGAAGCTTTCTTT CASSQADVWWTEAFF
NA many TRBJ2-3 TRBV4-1 TGCGCCAGCAGCCAGGGAACAGGGGATACGCAGTATTTT CASSQGTGDTQYF
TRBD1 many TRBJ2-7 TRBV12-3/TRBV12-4 TGTGCCAGCAGTTCTCCCGAACAGGGGGTGGACGAGCAGTACTTC CASSSPEQGVDEQYF
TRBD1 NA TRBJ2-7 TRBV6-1 TGTGCCAGCAGTGCCCCGGACAGGAATGGCTACGAGCAGTACTTC CASSAPDRNGYEQYF
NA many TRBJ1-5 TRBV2 TGTGCCAGCAGTACCCAGGGAAATCAGCCCCAGCATTTT CASSTQGNQPQHF
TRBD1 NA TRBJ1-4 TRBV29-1 TGCAGCGTTGCCGGCTGGGACAGGGGAAGTGAAAAACTGTTTTTT CSVAGWDRGSEKLFF
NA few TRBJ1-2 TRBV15 TGTGCCATCAGCTCAGGACCCGCCTGGGGTGGGGGCTACACCTTC CAISSGPAWGGGYTF
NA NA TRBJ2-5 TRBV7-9 TGTGCCAGCAGCTTCGGACACCAGAGCGGGCTGCAAGAGACCCAGTACTTC CASSFGHQSGLQETQYF
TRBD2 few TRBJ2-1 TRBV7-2 TGTGCCAGCAGCTTAAATGGGGGGCGGGGGGCCTACAATGAGCAGTTCTTC CASSLNGGRGAYNEQFF
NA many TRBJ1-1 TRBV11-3 TGTGCCAGCAGCTACGGGGCAGAATACACTGAAGCTTTCTTT CASSYGAEYTEAFF
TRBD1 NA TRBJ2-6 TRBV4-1 TGCGCCAGCAGCCAAGAGACAGGGGTGGTGGCTGGGGCCAACGTCCTGACTTTC CASSQETGVVAGANVLTF
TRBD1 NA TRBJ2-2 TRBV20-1 TGCAGTGCTAGAGATCACAGGGGGCGCAGCGGGGAGCTGTTTTTT CSARDHRGRSGELFF
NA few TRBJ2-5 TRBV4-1 TGCGCCAGCAGCCATCACCGGGCTGCTCAAGAGACCCAGTACTTC CASSHHRAAQETQYF
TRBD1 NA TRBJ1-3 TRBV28 TGTGCCAGCAGTGCGGGACAGGCTGGAAACACCATATATTTT CASSAGQAGNTIYF
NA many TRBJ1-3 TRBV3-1 TGTGCCAGCAGCCAAGATGGACGCGACGGAGACACCATATATTTT CASSQDGRDGDTIYF
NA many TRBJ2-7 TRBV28 TGTGCCAGCAGTGGAGTCTGGGGCGCTCAGAACGAGCAGTACTTC CASSGVWGAQNEQYF
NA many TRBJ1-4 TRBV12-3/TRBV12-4 TGTGCCAGCAGTTTAGCGGGCGGGATACGCGAAAAACTGTTTTTT CASSLAGGIREKLFF
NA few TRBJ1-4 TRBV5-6 TGTGCCAGCAGCTTGGCGGGAGTTTTGGATAATGAAAAACTGTTTTTT CASSLAGVLDNEKLFF
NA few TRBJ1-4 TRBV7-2 TGTGCCAGCAGCCCAGAGGTCGGGGCGGGGGGTGAAAAACTGTTTTTT CASSPEVGAGGEKLFF
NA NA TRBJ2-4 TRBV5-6 TGTGCCAGCAGCTTGGGAGAGGCGAACATTCAGTACTTC CASSLGEANIQYF
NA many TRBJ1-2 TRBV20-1 TGCAGTGCCACTCCCGAGACAGGCGATCTATATGGCTACACCTTC CSATPETGDLYGYTF
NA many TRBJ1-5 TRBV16 TGTGCCAGCAGCCAATCCTCCTCCGATACGGGTCAGCCCCAGCATTTT CASSQSSSDTGQPQHF
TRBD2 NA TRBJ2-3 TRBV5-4 TGTGCCAGCAGCCGCCAACTAGCGGGGGGGACAGATACGCAGTATTTT CASSRQLAGGTDTQYF
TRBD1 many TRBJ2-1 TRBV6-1 TGTGCCAGCAGTGAAGTCGACAGGGCGGTAGATGAGCAGTTCTTC CASSEVDRAVDEQFF
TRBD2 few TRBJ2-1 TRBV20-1 TGCAGTGCTAGAGTGGCTAGCGGGGGGCCTGAGCAGTTCTTC CSARVASGGPEQFF
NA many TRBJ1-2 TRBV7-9 TGTGCCAGCAGCTTAACCCGACAGGAAAACTATGGCTACACCTTC CASSLTRQENYGYTF
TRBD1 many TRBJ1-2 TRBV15 TGTGCCACCAGCAGAGATTGGGGGGACAGGCATGGCTACACCTTC CATSRDWGDRHGYTF
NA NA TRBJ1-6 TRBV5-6 TGTGCCAGCAGCCTAACGGGACTGTATTCACCCCTCCACTTT CASSLTGLYSPLHF
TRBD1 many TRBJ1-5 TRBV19 TGTGCCAGTACCTCAGAACAGGGGGCGAGAAGTCAGCCCCAGCATTTT CASTSEQGARSQPQHF
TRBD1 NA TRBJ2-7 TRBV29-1 TGCAGCGTCAATCGGGACAGCTACGAGCAGTACTTC CSVNRDSYEQYF
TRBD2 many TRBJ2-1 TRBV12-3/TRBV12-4 TGTGCCAGCAGCCCCGCCGGGACTAGCGGATACAATGAGCAGTTCTTC CASSPAGTSGYNEQFF
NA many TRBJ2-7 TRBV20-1 TGCAGTGCCCCGCCGCCTGGCCGCCCCTCCTACGAGCAGTACTTC CSAPPPGRPSYEQYF
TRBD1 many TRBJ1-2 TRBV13 TGTGCCAGCAGGCGAAATATTTGGGACAGCCTTAACTATGGCTACACCTTC CASRRNIWDSLNYGYTF
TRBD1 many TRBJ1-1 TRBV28 TGTGCCAGCAGTCCCCCAGGGGGCGAGAACACTGAAGCTTTCTTT CASSPPGGENTEAFF
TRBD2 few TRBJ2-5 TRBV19 TGTGCCAGTAAGCCATCCCCTAGCGGCGACGAGACCCAGTACTTC CASKPSPSGDETQYF
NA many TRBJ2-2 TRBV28 TGTGCCAGCAGTTCCCACGAGCTGTTTTTT CASSSHELFF
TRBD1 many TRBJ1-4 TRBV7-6 TGTGCCAGCAGTCGGACAGGGGGGAATGAAAAACTGTTTTTT CASSRTGGNEKLFF
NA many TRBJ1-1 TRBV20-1 TGCAGTGCTAGACAGGGAAGCACTGAAGCTTTCTTT CSARQGSTEAFF
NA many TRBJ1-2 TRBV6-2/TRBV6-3 TGTGCCAGCAGGGACACGGGGCCCTATGGCTACACCTTC CASRDTGPYGYTF
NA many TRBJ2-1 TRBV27 TGTGCCAGCAGTTCTCATGGGGCCAGTTACAATGAGCAGTTCTTC CASSSHGASYNEQFF
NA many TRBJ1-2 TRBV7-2 TGTGCCAGCAGCGCCGCGCCGCAGAACTATGGCTACACCTTC CASSAAPQNYGYTF
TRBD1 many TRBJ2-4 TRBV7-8 TGTGCCAGCAGCTTGGGGACAGGGCTAGCCAAAAACATTCAGTACTTC CASSLGTGLAKNIQYF